The clone carrying this T cell receptor beta chain was observed many times. Its specificity is unknown. From RNA transcripts, TCR beta CDR3 regions were amplified. HTBI primers were the set used in a first-round RT-PCR of the TCR CDR3. TCRdb analysed the multiplex PCR reads with MiXCR anew, one entry per CDR3 protein. This sample has under 600,000 distinct CDR3 sequences; 15% to 20% occur once, and the top ten carry more than 3%. The CDR3 loop spans 15 amino acids. V shed 6 bases and J shed 5 bases, with 22 bases lying between them. The germline V gene has CDR1 GTSNPN and CDR2 SVGIG (reference sequence). This sample stems from a study of T cells in Graves' hyperthyroidism and ophthalmopathy. Whole-study results and caveats: Ophthalmopathy was distinguished from stable hyperthyroidism by 13 V-J signatures.

Exclusion of patients followed from uncontrolled infection, other autoimmune disease, pregnancy or lactation. The clonotype originates from a woman aged 40 to 50 with Graves' ophthalmopathy. This chain links TRBV30 with TRBJ2-5; D might be TRBD1 (5 bases). The specimen was blood. The CDR3 sequence: CACQSGPLKGETQYF. The CDR3 bases are TGTGCCTGCCAGTCAGGTCCTCTGAAGGGGGAGACCCAGTACTTC.